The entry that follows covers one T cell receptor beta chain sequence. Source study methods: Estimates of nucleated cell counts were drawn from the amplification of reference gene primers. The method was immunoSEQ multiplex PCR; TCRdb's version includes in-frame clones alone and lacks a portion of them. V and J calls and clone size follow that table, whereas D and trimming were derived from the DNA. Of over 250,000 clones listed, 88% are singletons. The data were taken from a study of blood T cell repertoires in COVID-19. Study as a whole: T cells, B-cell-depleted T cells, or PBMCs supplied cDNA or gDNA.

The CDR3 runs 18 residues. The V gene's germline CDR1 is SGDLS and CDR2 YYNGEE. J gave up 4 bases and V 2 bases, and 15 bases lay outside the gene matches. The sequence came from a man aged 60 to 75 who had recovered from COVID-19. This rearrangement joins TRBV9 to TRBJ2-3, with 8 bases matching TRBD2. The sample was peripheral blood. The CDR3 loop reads CASSVGRGASSTADTQYF. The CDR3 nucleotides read TGTGCCAGCAGCGTGGGGCGGGGGGCGTCCTCAACGGCAGATACGCAGTATTTT.